Shown below are 20 T cell receptor beta chains from a single sample sequenced in a study of cytomegalovirus exposure and HLA in healthy donors. Primers included in the PCR were 60 Vbeta and 13 Jbeta primers. The assay was immunoSEQ multiplex PCR, and TCRdb's table has in-frame clones only and misses some. The sample holds approximately 130,000 clones; approximately 87% are singletons and the top ten take about 5%. The specimen was PBMCs. The receptors were gathered from a woman aged 25 to 39 in good health and CMV-seronegative.

V gene TRBV18 combines with J gene TRBJ2-7; 11 positions agree with TRBD1. The CDR3 runs to 15 residues. Germline-derived CDR1 and CDR2 are KGHSH and LQKENI. Losses at the gene ends were 4 bases for V and 4 bases for J; bases not matched to a gene: 6. CDR3 coding DNA: TGTGCCAGCTCACGTATCGGACAGGGGGCTTACGAGCAGTACTTC. Its protein product is CASSRIGQGAYEQYF.

A few counts support this clone. The chain combines TRBV6-5 with TRBJ1-1; D unresolved. This CDR3 contains 14 residues. Germline loops: CDR1 MNHEY, CDR2 SVGAGI. V gave up 1 base and J gave up 1 base, with 7 bases separating them. CDR3 DNA: TGTGCCAGCAGTTACTTTGCGGAGAACACTGAAGCTTTCTTT. Its translation: CASSYFAENTEAFF.

The rearrangement links TRBV19 to TRBJ1-1; TRBD1 is a possible D gene (6 bases). Germline lookup yields CDR1 LNHDA and CDR2 SQIVND (reference sequence). V was clipped by 7 bases and J by 10 bases, with 16 bases between them. CDR3 length equals 12 residues. The CDR3 here is CASIGGGFGAFF. The CDR3 DNA follows: TGTGCCAGTATAGGGGGGGGGTTCGGAGCTTTCTTT.

The J gene is TRBJ1-5, the V gene TRBV19; D is unresolved. CDR3 length equals 14 residues. Germline-derived CDR1 and CDR2 are LNHDA and SQIVND (reference sequence). The V and J ends lost 3 bases and 7 bases respectively, with 13 bases between them. CDR3 sequence: CASSIAGSGQPQHF. DNA for the CDR3: TGTGCCAGTAGTATCGCAGGCAGCGGACAGCCCCAGCATTTT.

The chain joins TRBV5-4 to TRBJ2-5; TRBD1 agrees at 9 bases. Trimming at V came to 3 bases and at J to 8 bases, leaving 14 bases not matched to a gene. This CDR3 comprises 16 residues. Germline V gives CDR1 SGHNT, CDR2 YYREEE (reference sequence). CDR3 sequence (DNA): TGTGCCAGCAGCTACTACTACGGGACAGGGACGATAACCCAGTACTTC. As protein: CASSYYYGTGTITQYF.

The V gene is TRBV30, the J gene TRBJ2-1; D gene unclear. Germline values: CDR1 GTSNPN, CDR2 SVGIG (reference sequence). Trimming shortened V by 1 base and J by 4 bases, and 8 bases separated the two germline ends. The CDR3 consists of 13 residues. CDR3 loop: CAWSELVYNEQFF. The CDR3 region has the DNA TGTGCCTGGAGTGAGCTGGTTTACAATGAGCAGTTCTTC. Using reference TRBV30 and TRBJ2-1 for the parts outside the CDR3, the full variable domain is SQTIHQWPATLVQPVGSPLSLECTVEGTSNPNLYWYRQAAGRGLQLLFYSVGIGQISSEVPQNLSASRPQDRQFILSSKKLLLSDSGFYLCAWSELVYNEQFFGPGTRLTVL.

This clone was detected only once. This sequence joins TRBV11-2 and TRBJ1-2; TRBD1 might be the D (5 bases). V dropped 0 bases and J dropped 3 bases, with 5 bases sitting between them. The CDR3 runs to 13 residues. From germline, CDR1 is SGHAT and CDR2 FQNNGV. This CDR3 reads CASSLDRDYGYTF. The CDR3 region has the DNA TGTGCCAGCAGCTTAGACAGGGACTATGGCTACACCTTC.

The V call is TRBV9, the J call TRBJ2-2; D possibly corresponds to TRBD1 (6 bases). CDR1 and CDR2 from the germline V gene are SGDLS and YYNGEE. The CDR3 covers 13 residues. Trimming took off 1 base at V and 6 bases at J, with 7 bases between the two ends. Here the CDR3 DNA reads TGTGCCAGCAGCGTAAACAGGGCCGGGGAGCTGTTTTTT. Translated: CASSVNRAGELFF.

The J gene is TRBJ2-5, the V gene TRBV9, with 8 nucleotides matching TRBD2. CDR1 and CDR2 (germline): SGDLS, YYNGEE. Trimming cost V 2 bases and J 2 bases; bases outside gene matches: 5. The CDR3 is made up of 15 amino acids. In DNA form, the CDR3 reads TGTGCCAGCAGCGTGAGTAGCGGGGTACAAGAGACCCAGTACTTC. Translating it yields CASSVSSGVQETQYF. The full variable domain, with the rest looked up from reference TRBV9 and TRBJ2-5, is DSGVTQTPKHLITATGQRVTLRCSPRSGDLSVYWYQQSLDQGLQFLIQYYNGEERAKGNILERFSAQQFPDLHSELNLSSLELGDSALYFCASSVSSGVQETQYFGPGTRLLVL.

This clone has a single count. The J gene is TRBJ2-7, the V gene TRBV28, with TRBD2 matching over 11 bases. Germline loops: CDR1 MDHEN, CDR2 SYDVKM. The CDR3 sequence is 15 residues long. V was pared by 9 bases and J by 3 bases, with 10 bases of the junction left unmatched. The CDR3 coding sequence is TGTGCCAGTCTAGAGACTAGCGGGATTGTCTACGAGCAGTACTTC. Translation: CASLETSGIVYEQYF.

The chain links TRBV28 to TRBJ2-5; D unclear. This CDR3 spans 14 amino acids. CDR1 is MDHEN and CDR2 is SYDVKM in the germline V gene. Trimming shortened V by 6 bases and J by 2 bases, and 13 bases separated the two germline ends. CDR3 residues: CASSPRSRQETQYF. CDR3 DNA sequence: TGTGCCAGCAGCCCCAGGTCCCGGCAAGAGACCCAGTACTTC.

The V call is TRBV7-2, the J call TRBJ2-7; 9 bases match TRBD2. Germline V gives CDR1 SGHTA, CDR2 FQGNSA. The trim removed 6 bases at V and 4 bases at J, leaving 13 bases unmatched. The CDR3 spans 16 residues. The CDR3 sequence: CASSRGSGRNVYEQYF. As DNA, the CDR3 is TGTGCCAGCAGTCGAGGTAGCGGGAGAAACGTATACGAGCAGTACTTC.

This chain connects TRBV19 to TRBJ2-2; 7 nucleotides align to TRBD1. The germline V gene encodes CDR1 LNHDA and CDR2 SQIVND (reference sequence). There are 15 residues in the CDR3. J gave up 2 bases and V 3 bases, and 3 bases lay outside the gene matches. The CDR3 region is CASSMDRSNTGELFF. The CDR3 DNA sequence: TGTGCCAGTAGTATGGACAGGAGTAACACCGGGGAGCTGTTTTTT.

This chain uses TRBV7-8 with TRBJ1-2, with a possible D match to TRBD1 (5 bases). The CDR3 spans 12 residues. Trimming stripped 5 bases from V and 5 bases from J, with 9 bases between. Germline lookup yields CDR1 SGHVS and CDR2 FQNEAQ. DNA of the CDR3: TGTGCCAGCAGCGGGGGAGGATATGGCTACACCTTC. It is translated as CASSGGGYGYTF.

This clone showed up just once. V and J are TRBV4-1 and TRBJ2-7; 13 bases line up with TRBD2. V was pared by 3 bases and J by 5 bases, with 4 bases of the junction left unmatched. The germline gives CDR1 MGHRA, CDR2 YSYEKL. The CDR3 is 15 amino acids. The CDR3 here is CASSQGGLAGDEQYF. DNA for the CDR3: TGCGCCAGCAGCCAGGGCGGACTAGCGGGAGACGAGCAGTACTTC.

The chain employs TRBV18 and TRBJ2-7, with D possibly being TRBD2 (7 bases). CDR1 is KGHSH and CDR2 is LQKENI in the germline V gene. This CDR3 region has 17 residues. Trimming pared 4 bases from V and 3 bases from J, leaving 22 bases between. For the CDR3, the DNA is TGTGCCAGCTCACGTCAACCCCGGGGGGCAAGGGGCTACGAGCAGTACTTC. It yields the protein CASSRQPRGARGYEQYF. Filled out from reference TRBV18 and TRBJ2-7, the complete variable domain reads NAGVMQNPRHLVRRRGQEARLRCSPMKGHSHVYWYRQLPEEGLKFMVYLQKENIIDESGMPKERFSAEFPKEGPSILRIQQVVRGDSAAYFCASSRQPRGARGYEQYFGPGTRLTVT.

The gene calls are TRBV4-2 and TRBJ2-5; unclear D gene. CDR1 is LGHNA, CDR2 YNFKEQ, per germline. This CDR3 contains 14 residues. V was clipped by 3 bases and J by 9 bases, with 17 bases between them. CDR3 loop: CASSHPFGPAAQYF. The CDR3 region has the DNA TGTGCCAGCAGCCACCCTTTCGGTCCCGCTGCCCAGTACTTC.

As regards this clone: Its ends do not fully match the called genes, so a read error is possible. CDR3 sequence reads: CASSPGTNYDSPLHF. Here the CDR3 DNA reads TGCGCCAGCAGCCCGGGGACAAACTATGATTCACCCCTCCACTTT. The chain couples TRBV4-3 to TRBJ1-6; D is perhaps TRBD1 (6 bases). This CDR3 is 15 amino acids long. Germline loops: CDR1 LGHNA, CDR2 YSLEER.

About this clone: At one end the junction does not follow the germline gene, possibly because of a read error. The V call is TRBV7-2, the J call TRBJ2-1; 10 bases map to TRBD2. Per germline, CDR1 SGHTA and CDR2 FQGNSA. This CDR3 is built from 16 residues. As DNA, the CDR3 is TGTGCCAGCAGCCAGGGGGGGCGGTCTAGCGGGGGCAATAGGATCTTC. Translation gives CASSQGGRSSGGNRIF.

V is TRBV6-1 and J is TRBJ1-6, with D possibly being TRBD1 (5 bases). Trimming shortened V by 3 bases and J by 0 bases, and 15 bases separated the two germline ends. Germline V lookup: CDR1 MNHNS, CDR2 SASEGT. There are 18 residues in the CDR3. The CDR3 sequence: CASSDIVSGGSYNSPLHF. CDR3 sequence (DNA): TGTGCCAGCAGTGATATAGTATCCGGGGGCTCCTATAATTCACCCCTCCACTTT.